This TCR beta chain was profiled in a study of T cell repertoires in urothelial bladder cancer. At the level of the study: Of about a dozen resected lesions, three were cT2 or greater. Whole-study results and caveats: One T-cell clone reached up to roughly 15% of carcinoma infiltrating lymphocytes.

Trimming shortened V by 5 bases and J by 7 bases, and 18 bases separated the two germline ends. Germline V CDR1 and CDR2: SGHVS, FQNEAQ. This CDR3 is built from 15 residues. A word on this clone: Antigen unknown.

Produced via immunoSEQ multiplex PCR; TCRdb's table is partial and in-frame only. Found here are 2,000 to 2,500 clones, approximately 62% of them singletons; the top ten hold approximately 15%. The rearrangement joins TRBV7-8 to TRBJ2-1; D ambiguous. This receptor was obtained from a human donor with a benign inflammatory bladder lesion. The sample taken for sequencing was bladder tissue. The CDR3 here is CASSESSWAGNEQFF. The CDR3 nucleotides read TGTGCCAGCAGCGAGTCGTCTTGGGCTGGAAATGAGCAGTTCTTC.